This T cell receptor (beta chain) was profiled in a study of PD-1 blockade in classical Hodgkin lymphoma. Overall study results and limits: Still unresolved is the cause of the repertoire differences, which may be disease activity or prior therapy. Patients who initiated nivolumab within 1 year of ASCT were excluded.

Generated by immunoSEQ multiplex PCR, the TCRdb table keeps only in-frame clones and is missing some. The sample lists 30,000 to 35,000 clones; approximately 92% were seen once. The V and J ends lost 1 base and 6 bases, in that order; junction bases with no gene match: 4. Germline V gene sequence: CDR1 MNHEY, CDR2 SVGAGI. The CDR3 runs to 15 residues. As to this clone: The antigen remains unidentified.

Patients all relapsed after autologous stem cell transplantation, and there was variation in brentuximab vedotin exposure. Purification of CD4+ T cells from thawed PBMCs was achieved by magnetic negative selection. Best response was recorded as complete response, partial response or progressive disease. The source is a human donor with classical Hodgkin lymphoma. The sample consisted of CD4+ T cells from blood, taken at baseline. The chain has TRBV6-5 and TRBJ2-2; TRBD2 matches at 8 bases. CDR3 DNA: TGTGCCAGCAGTTACTTCGGGACTAGATCCGGGGAGCTGTTTTTT. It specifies CASSYFGTRSGELFF.